The T cell receptor (beta chain) described here comes from a study of cytomegalovirus exposure and HLA in healthy donors. Deletions cut 4 bases from V and 8 bases from J, with 19 bases between. Germline V gene data show CDR1 as SGHRS and CDR2 as YFSETQ. The CDR3 runs to 15 residues. The validation cohort, a group of 130 or so subjects, included the donors and was separate from the approximately 650-subject first cohort. Some clones are missing from TCRdb's copy, which holds only in-frame ones; the method was immunoSEQ multiplex PCR. This table holds 80,000 to 100,000 clones, 87% found once. The sequenced sample consisted of PBMCs. The rearrangement joins TRBV5-1 to TRBJ2-1; possible D gene TRBD1, 5 bases. The TCR originated in a woman in her twenties or thirties in good health and CMV-seronegative. The CDR3 nucleotides read TGCGCCAGCAGCGCAAAAGTTCAGGGCCTGGATGAGCAGTTCTTC. Residues: CASSAKVQGLDEQFF.